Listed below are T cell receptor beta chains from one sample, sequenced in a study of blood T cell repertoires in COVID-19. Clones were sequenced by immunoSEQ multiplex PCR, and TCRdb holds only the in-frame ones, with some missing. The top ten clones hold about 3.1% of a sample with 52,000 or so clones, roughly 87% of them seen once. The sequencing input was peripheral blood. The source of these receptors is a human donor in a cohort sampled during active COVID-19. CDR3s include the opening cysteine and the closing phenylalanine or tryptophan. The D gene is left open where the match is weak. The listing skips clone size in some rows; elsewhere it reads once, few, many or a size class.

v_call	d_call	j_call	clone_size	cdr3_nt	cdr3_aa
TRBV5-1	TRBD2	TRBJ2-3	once	TGCGCCAGCCGGACTAGCGGCGTTAGCACAGATACGCAGTATTTT	CASRTSGVSTDTQYF
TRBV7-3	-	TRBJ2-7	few	TGTGCCAGCAGCTCAAGAGGTCCAGGGGCCTACGAGCAGTACTTC	CASSSRGPGAYEQYF
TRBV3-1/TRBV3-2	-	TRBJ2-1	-	TGTGCCAGCAGCCAAGATCGACGGGTCAGCTCCTACAATGAGCAGTTCTTC	CASSQDRRVSSYNEQFF
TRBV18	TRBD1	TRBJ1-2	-	TGTGCCAGCTCACCCGGGACAGGGCAGGACTATGGCTACACCTTC	CASSPGTGQDYGYTF
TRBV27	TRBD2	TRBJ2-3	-	TGTGCCAGCAGTTTATGGAGGTCAGCGGGAGAGGAGGCAGATACGCAGTATTTT	CASSLWRSAGEEADTQYF
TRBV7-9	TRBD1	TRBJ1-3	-	TGTGCCAGCAGCCCATGGGACAGGACTTCTGGAAACACCATATATTTT	CASSPWDRTSGNTIYF
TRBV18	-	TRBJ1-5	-	TGTGCCAGCTCAGGTACAGGGATAGCGCAGCCCCAGCATTTT	CASSGTGIAQPQHF
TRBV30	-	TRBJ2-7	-	TGTGCCTGGACTACACCCTCCGGACAGAATTTCTACGAGCAGTACTTC	CAWTTPSGQNFYEQYF
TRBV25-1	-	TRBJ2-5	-	TGTGCCAGCAGTGTAGGGGCCAGGCACCTAGAGACCCAGTACTTC	CASSVGARHLETQYF
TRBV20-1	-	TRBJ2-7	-	TGCAGTGCTAGTTCCGGAGGGAGCCACGAGCAGTACTTC	CSASSGGSHEQYF
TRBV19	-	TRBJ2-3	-	TGTGCCAGTAGTATGGGCCAGATGGGTACGCAGTATTTT	CASSMGQMGTQYF
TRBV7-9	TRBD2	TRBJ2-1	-	TGTGCCAGCAGCTATGGGACTAGCGGGAGAGACAATGAGCAGTTCTTC	CASSYGTSGRDNEQFF
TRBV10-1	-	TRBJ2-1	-	TGCGCCAGCAGTGAACTAACAGGGAGTGAGCAGTTCTTC	CASSELTGSEQFF
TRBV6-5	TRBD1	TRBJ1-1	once	TGTGCCAGCAGTTACTCGAACAGGGGAAGCACTGAAGCTTTCTTT	CASSYSNRGSTEAFF
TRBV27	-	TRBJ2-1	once	TGTGCCAGCAGTTTAAATCGCGGGCTAGCCTACAATGAGCAGTTCTTC	CASSLNRGLAYNEQFF
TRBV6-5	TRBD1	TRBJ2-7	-	TGTGCCAGCAGGGAGGACAGGGGGCTCTACGAGCAGTACTTC	CASREDRGLYEQYF
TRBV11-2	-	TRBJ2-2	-	TGTGCCAGCAGAGGGAGCTGGGTCCCCGGGGAGCTGTTTTTT	CASRGSWVPGELFF
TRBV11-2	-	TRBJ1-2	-	TGTGCCAGCAGCATTAGCAGGGTCGGGGGCTACACCTTC	CASSISRVGGYTF
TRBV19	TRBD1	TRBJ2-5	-	TGTGCCAGTAGTATGAAGGGACAGGGAACCCGAGAGACCCAGTACTTC	CASSMKGQGTRETQYF
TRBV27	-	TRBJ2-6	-	TGTGCCAGCAGCGGCGGGGCCGGGGCCAACGTCCTGACTTTC	CASSGGAGANVLTF
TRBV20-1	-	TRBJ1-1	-	TGCAAACGGGTGCGGGACACTGAAGCTTTCTTT	CKRVRDTEAFF
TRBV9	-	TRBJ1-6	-	TGTGCCAGCAGGCAGGGTGTCAATTATAATTCACCCCTCCACTTT	CASRQGVNYNSPLHF
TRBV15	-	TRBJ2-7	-	TGTGCCACCAGCCCAGGGGACCATCACTACGAGCAGTACTTC	CATSPGDHHYEQYF
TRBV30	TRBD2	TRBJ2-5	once	TGTGCCTGGAGCAGGCTAGCGGGAGATTCGAAGACCCAGTACTTC	CAWSRLAGDSKTQYF
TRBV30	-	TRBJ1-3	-	TGTGCCTGGGGACGAGTCGGTACTGGAAACACCATATATTTT	CAWGRVGTGNTIYF
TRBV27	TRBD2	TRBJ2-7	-	TGTGCCAGCAGTTTAGCGGGAGGGCCGGGAGAGCAGTACTTC	CASSLAGGPGEQYF
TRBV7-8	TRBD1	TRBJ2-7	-	TGTGCCAGCAGCTTGGGACAGGGAATCTACGAGCAGTACTTC	CASSLGQGIYEQYF
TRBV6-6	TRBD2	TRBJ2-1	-	TGTGCCAGCTGTGCTAGCGGGGGATACAATGAGCAGTTCTTC	CASCASGGYNEQFF
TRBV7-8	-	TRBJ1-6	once	TGTGCCAGCAGCTTAGCGGGGGGGTTGAGCTCCTATAATTCACCCCTCCACTTT	CASSLAGGLSSYNSPLHF
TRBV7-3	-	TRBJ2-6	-	TGTGCCAGCAGTCGTCAGGGCCCTGGGGCCAACGTCCTGACTTTC	CASSRQGPGANVLTF
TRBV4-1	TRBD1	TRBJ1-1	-	TGCGCCAGCAGCCCGACCGGGACAGGGTTGAACACTGAAGCTTTCTTT	CASSPTGTGLNTEAFF
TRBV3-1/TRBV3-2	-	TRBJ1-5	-	TGTGCCAGCAGCCAAGGACAGTTTCCAAATCAGCCCCAGCATTTT	CASSQGQFPNQPQHF